These 23 T cell receptor beta chains share one sample of origin, sequenced in a study of T cells in women clearing cervical HPV infection. Sequenced by immunoSEQ multiplex PCR; TCRdb stores in-frame clones only, minus some. The sample includes more than 25,000 clones. Specimen: blood buffy coat. All receptors derive from a woman aged 18 to 75 with a cervical HPV16 infection that either progressed to CIN3+ or cleared (not recorded which).

A remark on this clone: The CDR3 is cut off 3 residues early in the read; its end comes from the germline J gene. V is TRBV18 and J is TRBJ2-5; the D gene could be TRBD1 or TRBD2 (6 bases each). From germline, CDR1 is KGHSH and CDR2 LQKENI. V was trimmed by 3 bases and J by 2 bases, leaving 16 bases between them. This CDR3 has 16 residues. CDR3 DNA, as far as it was read: TGTGCCAGCTCACCGGGGGCAGGAGGAGGGCAAGAGACC. As protein: CASSPGAGGGQET. The full CDR3 is CASSPGAGGGQETQYF.

In the case of this clone: The read comes to an end 3 residues before the CDR3 does, leaving the germline J gene to fill in the end. The V call is TRBV7-8, the J call TRBJ1-1; 11 bases align to TRBD1. This CDR3 is 17 amino acids long. Germline trimming cut 5 bases from V and 4 bases from J; bases unmatched to any gene: 12. The germline gives CDR1 SGHVS, CDR2 FQNEAQ. CDR3 loop: CASSAGQGDSLGTEAFF. CDR3 DNA (partial): TGTGCCAGCAGCGCGGGACAGGGGGATTCGCTGGGCACTGAA. Full variable domain (outside the CDR3, taken from reference TRBV7-8 and TRBJ1-1): GAGVSQSPRYKVAKRGQDVALRCDPISGHVSLFWYQQALGQGPEFLTYFQNEAQLDKSGLPSDRFFAERPEGSVSTLKIQRTQQEDSAVYLCASSAGQGDSLGTEAFFGQGTRLTVV.

In the case of this clone: The sequence runs out 3 residues before the end of the CDR3; the remainder is reconstructed from the germline J gene. J is TRBJ2-7 and V is TRBV6-2 or TRBV6-3, with D perhaps matching TRBD2 (6 bases). The CDR3 spans 16 residues. Between the trimmed V and J ends, which lost 5 bases and 0 bases, there was a span of 17 bases. Germline V gene data show CDR1 as MNHEY and CDR2 as SVGEGT. The covered CDR3 bases are TGTGCCAGCAGTCTGGGTCGGGCGGGGAGCTCCTACGAG. Protein product: CASSLGRAGSSYE. The full CDR3 reads CASSLGRAGSSYEQYF.

A note on this clone: The read gets to within 3 residues of the CDR3 end, and the germline J gene fills in the rest. V usage is TRBV7-2 and J usage is TRBJ1-2; TRBD1 is a possible D gene (5 bases). The CDR3 is 13 amino acids. Germline V lookup: CDR1 SGHTA, CDR2 FQGNSA. CDR3 region: CASSLVQGRGYTF. The part of the CDR3 DNA that was read is TGTGCCAGCAGCTTAGTGCAGGGCAGGGGC.

With regard to this clone: The read is 3 residues too short to cover the CDR3 end, so that end is filled in from the germline J gene. This sequence joins TRBV20-1 and TRBJ2-2; TRBD1 might be the D (5 bases). CDR1 and CDR2 (germline): DFQATT, SNEGSKA (reference sequence). This CDR3 region has 15 residues. CDR3 DNA, as far as it was read: TGCAGTGCTAGAACAAGTACAGGATCTGGGGAAAAG. Residues: CSARTSTGSGEK. The complete CDR3 sequence is CSARTSTGSGEKLFF.

Concerning this clone itself: Read data end 3 residues before the CDR3 end; the end is taken from the germline J gene. The chain joins TRBV2 to TRBJ1-2; the D gene is possibly TRBD1 (6 bases). Germline-derived CDR1 and CDR2 are SNHLY and FYNNEI. This CDR3 comprises 13 residues. The germline V and J ends were trimmed by 8 bases and 2 bases, with 12 bases remaining between them. The CDR3 DNA, read in part, is TGTGCCAGCGAGTCGGACAGAAACTATGGC. Encoded protein: CASESDRNYG. The full-length CDR3 reads as CASESDRNYGYTF.

About this clone itself: From the germline J gene comes the end of the CDR3, since the read stops 3 residues before it. V is TRBV30 and J is TRBJ1-1; 10 positions match TRBD1. In germline, CDR1 is GTSNPN, CDR2 SVGIG (reference sequence). This CDR3 has 16 amino acids. V shed 3 bases and J 1 base; nucleotides not matched to a gene: 8. The covered CDR3 bases are TGTGCCTGGAGGGGGGACAGGGGCAACGGGAACACTGAA. It encodes CAWRGDRGNGNTE. The CDR3 in full is CAWRGDRGNGNTEAFF.

For this clone: The read halts 3 residues ahead of the CDR3 end, with the missing end drawn from the germline J gene. The chain has TRBV7-2 and TRBJ1-2; D not resolved. The CDR3 is 12 residues long. The germline V gene encodes CDR1 SGHTA and CDR2 FQGNSA. CDR3 loop: CASSLQGGGYTF. CDR3 DNA, as far as it was read: TGTGCCAGCAGCCTTCAAGGTGGCGGC.

Remarks on this clone: The CDR3 is cut off 3 residues early in the read; its end comes from the germline J gene. This chain links TRBV5-5 with TRBJ2-7; TRBD1 matches at 9 bases. V shed 3 bases and J 4 bases; nucleotides not matched to a gene: 8. The V gene's germline CDR1 is SGHKS and CDR2 YYEKEE (reference sequence). The CDR3 extends over 15 amino acids. The sequenced CDR3 bases are TGTGCCAGCAGCTATCCGGGACAGGGTTTATACGAG. Translation: CASSYPGQGLYE. The whole CDR3 protein reads CASSYPGQGLYEQYF.

On this clone: Read sequence stops 3 residues before the CDR3 end, and the germline J gene provides the missing end. The chain combines TRBV6-1 with TRBJ1-2; maybe TRBD1 (6 bases). Germline V gives CDR1 MNHNS, CDR2 SASEGT. Trimming took 4 bases from V and 2 from J, leaving 14 bases between them. CDR3 length: 15 residues. CDR3 sequence: CASSARQAENYGYTF. CDR3 bases read: TGTGCCAGCAGTGCCAGACAGGCGGAGAACTATGGC.

As for this clone: The read ends 3 residues early relative to the CDR3; the germline J gene fills the gap. The chain employs TRBV7-2 and TRBJ2-3; D ambiguous. Per the germline V gene, CDR1 is SGHTA and CDR2 is FQGNSA. The CDR3 length is 15 residues. CDR3: CASSPLGFSNQPQYF. The CDR3 bases that were read are TGTGCCAGCAGCCCGTTGGGTTTTAGCAATCAGCCG.

A note on this clone: The sequence runs out 3 residues before the end of the CDR3; the remainder is reconstructed from the germline J gene. The V gene is TRBV28, the J gene TRBJ2-1; TRBD2 matches 9 bases. Trimming cost V 8 bases and J 5 bases; bases outside gene matches: 4. The CDR3 extends over 13 amino acids. Germline lookup yields CDR1 MDHEN and CDR2 SYDVKM. The sequenced CDR3 bases are TGTGCCAGCCTCGGACTAGCGAACAATGAG. Translated: CASLGLANNE. The whole CDR3 protein is CASLGLANNEQFF.

With regard to this clone: The sequenced fragment ends 3 residues before the CDR3 boundary, so the rest is inferred from the germline J gene. The chain is built from TRBV19 and TRBJ2-5, with 7 bases fitting TRBD1. V gave up 8 bases and J gave up 2 bases; unmatched junction bases: 8. The CDR3 totals 14 residues. Germline V gene data show CDR1 as LNHDA and CDR2 as SQIVND (reference sequence). The CDR3 DNA, read in part, is TGTGCCAGTGCCAACCGGGACAGACAAGAGACC. It translates to CASANRDRQET. The whole CDR3 region reads CASANRDRQETQYF.

A note on this clone: The read is 3 residues too short to cover the CDR3 end, so that end is filled in from the germline J gene. The rearrangement joins TRBV10-2 to TRBJ2-2; weak D call: TRBD2 (5 bases). The CDR3 extends over 15 amino acids. Deletions cut 8 bases from V and 2 bases from J, with 15 bases between. Germline V CDR1 and CDR2: WSHSY, SAAADI. The DNA read from the CDR3 is TGCGCCAGCGGAGGAGCGGAAACAAACACCGGGGAG. Its protein product is CASGGAETNTGE. The full CDR3 is CASGGAETNTGELFF.

A remark on this clone: The read terminates 3 residues ahead of where the CDR3 ends, so the germline J gene completes it. The chain uses TRBV7-2 and TRBJ1-3; tentative D call: TRBD1 (5 bases). Germline CDR1 reads SGHTA; CDR2 reads FQGNSA. The CDR3 loop spans 13 amino acids. The covered CDR3 bases are TGTGCCAGCAGCTCCAGCATGGCAGGGTCC. Its translation is CASSSSMAGS. The full CDR3 reads CASSSSMAGSIYF.

This CDR3 is CASSRQEGATEAFF. The CDR3 bases that were read are TGTGCCAGCAGCCGGCAGGAGGGGGCCACTGAA. J is TRBJ1-1 and V is TRBV7-3; 7 nucleotides align to TRBD1. The missing CDR3 end, 3 residues past where the read stops, is filled in from the germline J gene. Unmatched junction bases numbered 7, after V lost 5 bases and J lost 4 bases. The germline CDR1 and CDR2 sequences are SGHTA and FQGTGA. This CDR3 spans 14 amino acids.

Notes on this clone: The read finishes 3 residues shy of the CDR3 end, and the germline J gene is used to complete it. The chain is built from TRBV19 and TRBJ2-3, with TRBD1 matching over 7 bases. CDR1 and CDR2 (germline): LNHDA, SQIVND (reference sequence). V lost 6 bases to trimming and J lost 0 bases; unmatched junction nucleotides: 6. This CDR3 contains 15 residues. CDR3 DNA, as far as it was read: TGTGCCAGTAGCCAAGGGGGCCCTAGCACAGATACG. Encoded protein: CASSQGGPSTDT. The entire CDR3 sequence reads CASSQGGPSTDTQYF.

Comments on this clone: The CDR3 extends 3 residues past the end of the read, so its final part is completed from the germline J gene. V usage is TRBV18 and J usage is TRBJ2-1; no firm D call. Trimming left V 2 bases short and J 3 bases short, with 8 bases between. CDR3 length: 14 residues. Germline CDR1 is KGHSH and CDR2 is LQKENI. The CDR3 loop reads CASSPSTDYNEQFF. The CDR3 DNA, read in part, is TGTGCCAGCTCACCAAGCACAGACTACAATGAG.

Worth noting for this clone: The read stops 3 residues short of the end of the CDR3; the missing end is completed from the germline J gene. The rearrangement links TRBV5-1 to TRBJ1-6; a possible D gene is TRBD1 (5 bases). This CDR3 is built from 14 residues. The V gene's germline CDR1 is SGHRS and CDR2 YFSETQ. V was trimmed by 5 bases and J by 11 bases, leaving 17 bases between them. The CDR3: CASRDWQGGAPLHF. CDR3 bases read: TGCGCCAGCAGAGATTGGCAGGGTGGGGCACCC.

A word on this clone: The read finishes 3 residues shy of the CDR3 end, and the germline J gene is used to complete it. The V gene is TRBV7-2, the J gene TRBJ2-5; the D gene is possibly TRBD1 (6 bases). Trimming took off 0 bases at V and 5 bases at J, with 10 bases between the two ends. Germline values: CDR1 SGHTA, CDR2 FQGNSA. This CDR3 is 14 amino acids long. The CDR3 bases that were read are TGTGCCAGCAGCTTAGCTACAGGGTGGGAGACC. Its translation: CASSLATGWET. The whole CDR3 protein reads CASSLATGWETQYF.

Worth noting for this clone: The read terminates 3 residues ahead of where the CDR3 ends, so the germline J gene completes it. The rearrangement joins TRBV7-9 to TRBJ2-4, with D possibly TRBD1 on 6 matching bases. The CDR3 is 14 amino acids. In germline, CDR1 is SEHNR, CDR2 FQNEAQ (reference sequence). CDR3 DNA, as far as it was read: TGTGCCAGCAGCTTTACCGAGGGGGTGAGTGGT. Translating it yields CASSFTEGVSG. The CDR3 in its entirety is CASSFTEGVSGQYF.

In the case of this clone: The read stops 3 residues short of the end of the CDR3; the missing end is completed from the germline J gene. The chain has TRBV3-1 (or the pseudogene TRBV3-2) and TRBJ1-2, with TRBD1 matching over 10 bases. The CDR3 covers 13 residues. Germline V gene lookup returns CDR1 LGHDT and CDR2 YNNKEL (reference sequence). The CDR3 DNA, read in part, is TGTGCCAGCAGCTACCGGGACAGGGGATCC. Translation gives CASSYRDRGS. The whole CDR3 sequence reads CASSYRDRGSYTF.

In the case of this clone: The read terminates 3 residues ahead of where the CDR3 ends, so the germline J gene completes it. The V gene is TRBV6-1, the J gene TRBJ2-1; a weak D match, TRBD2 (6 bases). CDR1 is MNHNS and CDR2 is SASEGT in the germline V gene. CDR3 size: 15 residues. Trimming stripped 4 bases from V and 6 bases from J, with 16 bases between. The CDR3 bases that were read are TGTGCCAGCAGTGGAACCGGGACTCGACGCAATGAG. Translation gives CASSGTGTRRNE. The complete CDR3 reads CASSGTGTRRNEQFF.